Presented here are 10 T cell receptor beta chains from one specimen sequenced in a study of shared clonotypes between healthy human individuals. Naive CD8 cells lacked CD45RO, underwent positive selection for CCR7 and left out terminally differentiated effector memory CD45RA+ cells. Method: immunoSEQ multiplex PCR; TCRdb's copy keeps in-frame clones and lacks some. The table includes 1.5 million to 2.5 million clones, approximately 95% detected once. Sequences were obtained from naive CD8+ T cells sorted from blood. The source of these receptors is a man younger than 35 in good health.

The chain joins TRBV5-6 to TRBJ2-7; D is unclear. The CDR3 has 15 residues. V lost 0 bases and J 9 bases, leaving 19 bases between the germline ends. Germline V CDR1 and CDR2: SGHDT, YYEEEE. This CDR3 reads CASSLEQYHPGGQYF. The CDR3 DNA reads as TGTGCCAGCAGCTTGGAGCAGTACCACCCAGGTGGGCAGTACTTC.

The V call is TRBV9, the J call TRBJ1-2, with 7 bases matching TRBD1. The CDR3 totals 18 residues. V lost 0 bases, J lost 8 bases, and 19 bases stayed unmatched. Germline V lookup: CDR1 SGDLS, CDR2 YYNGEE. In nucleotides, the CDR3 is TGTGCCAGCAGCGTAGGTGGAGGACAGGAGGATTACTCTCGCGGCTACACCTTC. Its protein is CASSVGGGQEDYSRGYTF.

The rearrangement joins TRBV11-2 to TRBJ2-3; perhaps D is TRBD1 or TRBD2 (7 bases each). The V end lost 5 bases, the J end lost 8 bases, and 23 bases lay between the germline ends. The CDR3 totals 16 residues. Per the germline V gene, CDR1 is SGHAT and CDR2 is FQNNGV. The CDR3 sequence: CASSPRQGGVESTQYF. The CDR3 DNA follows: TGTGCCAGCAGCCCCCGACAGGGAGGGGTGGAAAGTACGCAGTATTTT. Combining the CDR3 with reference TRBV11-2 and TRBJ2-3 gives the whole variable domain EAGVAQSPRYKIIEKRQSVAFWCNPISGHATLYWYQQILGQGPKLLIQFQNNGVVDDSQLPKDRFSAERLKGVDSTLKIQPAKLEDSAVYLCASSPRQGGVESTQYFGPGTRLTVL.

Concerning this clone itself: Other nucleotide sequences from this sample produce the same CDR3. This chain uses TRBV27 with TRBJ1-4; D gene uncertain. Trimming shortened V by 2 bases and J by 7 bases, and 8 bases separated the two germline ends. Per the germline V gene, CDR1 is MNHEY and CDR2 is SMNVEV (reference sequence). The CDR3 has 13 amino acids. CDR3 region: CASSLGGGEKLFF. Written as DNA, the CDR3 is TGTGCCAGCAGTTTAGGTGGAGGTGAAAAACTGTTTTTT.

The chain employs TRBV6-4 and TRBJ2-3; TRBD2 matches 8 bases. With 4 bases clipped from V and 3 bases from J, the junction kept 3 bases outside the gene matches. This CDR3 has 14 residues. Germline CDR1 reads MRHNA; CDR2 reads SNTAGT. The CDR3 here is CASSGRGGTDTQYF. DNA of the CDR3: TGTGCCAGCAGTGGACGGGGGGGGACAGATACGCAGTATTTT.

The rearrangement links TRBV5-4 to TRBJ2-2; no clear D gene. Germline CDR1 and CDR2: SGHNT and YYREEE (reference sequence). The CDR3 is 12 amino acids. V was cut by 3 bases and J by 6 bases, with 6 bases left in between. In DNA form, the CDR3 reads TGTGCCAGCAGCTCCCCCGCCGGGGAGCTGTTTTTT. It yields the protein CASSSPAGELFF.

The chain couples TRBV7-6 to TRBJ1-1; the match to TRBD1 covers 7 bases. V dropped 7 bases and J dropped 1; count of bases not matched to a gene: 6. Germline V gene lookup returns CDR1 SGHVS and CDR2 FNYEAQ. The CDR3 spans 14 residues. In DNA, the CDR3 is TGTGCCAGCACTACAGGGGACGGGAACACTGAAGCTTTCTTT. Its translation is CASTTGDGNTEAFF.

V usage is TRBV4-2 and J usage is TRBJ2-2, with D possibly matching TRBD2 (6 bases). V was pared by 5 bases and J by 3 bases, with 13 bases between. The CDR3 runs 15 residues. CDR1 and CDR2 from the germline V gene are LGHNA and YNFKEQ. CDR3 coding DNA: TGTGCCAGCAGCGAACGGGGGACGGACACCGGGGAGCTGTTTTTT. This encodes CASSERGTDTGELFF.

The rearrangement links TRBV6-6 to TRBJ2-1; 8 bases align to TRBD1. From germline, CDR1 is MNHNY and CDR2 SVGAGI (reference sequence). After removal of 1 base from V and 9 bases from J, the junction contained 11 bases not matched to a gene. The length of the CDR3 is 16 residues. The CDR3 is CASSYFLDRELTEQFF. The DNA of the CDR3 is TGTGCCAGCAGTTACTTCCTGGACAGGGAGCTCACTGAGCAGTTCTTC.

The chain carries TRBV6-6 and TRBJ2-5; unclear D gene. The length of the CDR3 is 13 residues. CDR1 MNHNY and CDR2 SVGAGI come from the germline V gene (reference sequence). Trimming stripped 5 bases from V and 5 bases from J, with 12 bases between. CDR3 loop: CASSPPTAETQYF. The CDR3 region has the DNA TGTGCCAGCAGTCCTCCCACTGCGGAGACCCAGTACTTC.